This TCR beta chain was recorded in a study of blood T cell repertoires in COVID-19. Study in general: COVID-19 samples, acute and convalescent, were from the United States, Italy and Spain. PBMCs, B-cell-depleted T cells, or T cells provided the cDNA or gDNA that made up the material.

Per the original data handling: Amplification with reference gene primers provided the estimates of nucleated cell counts. Assay used: immunoSEQ multiplex PCR; TCRdb lists only in-frame clones, some missing. V, J and clone size were drawn from that table, and D and trimming were deduced from the DNA. The top ten clones hold roughly 2% of a sample with around 270,000 clones, roughly 90% of them seen once. The sample holds many counts of this clone. The CDR3 is 18 amino acids. This chain links TRBV21-1 with TRBJ1-2; the table's D gene call, TRBD1, was not cross checked with the DNA. TRBV21-1 is a documented pseudogene. This receptor was identified in a man aged 30-40 years with active or convalescent COVID-19. Sequenced: peripheral blood. CDR3: CASSKASTGGEVLYGYTF. CDR3 coding DNA: TGTGCCAGCAGCAAAGCCTCGACAGGGGGTGAAGTCCTCTATGGCTACACCTTC.